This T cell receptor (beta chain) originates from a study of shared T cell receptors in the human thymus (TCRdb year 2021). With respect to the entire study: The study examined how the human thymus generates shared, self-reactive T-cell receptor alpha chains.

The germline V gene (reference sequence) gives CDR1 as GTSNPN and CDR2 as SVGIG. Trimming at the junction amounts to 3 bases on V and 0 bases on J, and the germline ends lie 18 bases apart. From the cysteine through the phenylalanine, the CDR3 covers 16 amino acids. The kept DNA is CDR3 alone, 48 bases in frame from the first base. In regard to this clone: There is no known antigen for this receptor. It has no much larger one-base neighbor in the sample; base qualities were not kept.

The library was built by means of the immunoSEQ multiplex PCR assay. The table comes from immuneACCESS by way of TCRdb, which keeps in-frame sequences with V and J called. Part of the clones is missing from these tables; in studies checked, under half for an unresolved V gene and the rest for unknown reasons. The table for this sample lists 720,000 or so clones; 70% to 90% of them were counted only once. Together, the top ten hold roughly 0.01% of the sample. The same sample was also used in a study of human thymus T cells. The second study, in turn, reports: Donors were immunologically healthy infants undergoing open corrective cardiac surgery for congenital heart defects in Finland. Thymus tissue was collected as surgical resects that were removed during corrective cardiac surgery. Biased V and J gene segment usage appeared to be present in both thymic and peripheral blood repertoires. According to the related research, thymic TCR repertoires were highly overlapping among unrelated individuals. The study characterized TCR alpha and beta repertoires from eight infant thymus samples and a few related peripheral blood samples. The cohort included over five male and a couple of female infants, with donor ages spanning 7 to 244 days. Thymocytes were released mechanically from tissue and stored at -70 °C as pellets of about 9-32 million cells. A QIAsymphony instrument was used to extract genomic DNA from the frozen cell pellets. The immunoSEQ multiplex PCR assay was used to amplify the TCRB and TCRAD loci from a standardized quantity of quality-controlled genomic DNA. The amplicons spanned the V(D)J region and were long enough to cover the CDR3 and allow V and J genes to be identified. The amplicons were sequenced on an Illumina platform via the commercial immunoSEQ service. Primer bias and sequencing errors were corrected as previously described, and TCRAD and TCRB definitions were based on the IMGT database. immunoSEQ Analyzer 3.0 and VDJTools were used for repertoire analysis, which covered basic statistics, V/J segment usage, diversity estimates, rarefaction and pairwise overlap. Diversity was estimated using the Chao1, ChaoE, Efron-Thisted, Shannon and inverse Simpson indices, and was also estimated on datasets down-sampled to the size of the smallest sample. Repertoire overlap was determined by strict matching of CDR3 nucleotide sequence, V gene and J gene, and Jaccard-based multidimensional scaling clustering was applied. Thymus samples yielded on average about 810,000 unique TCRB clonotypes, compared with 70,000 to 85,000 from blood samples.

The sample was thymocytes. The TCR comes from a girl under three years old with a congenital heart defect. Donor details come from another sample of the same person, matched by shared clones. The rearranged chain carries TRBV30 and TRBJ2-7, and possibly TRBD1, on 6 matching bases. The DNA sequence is TGTGCCTGGAGGCCTGGGTGGGGGCCGAGCTCCTACGAGCAGTACTTC. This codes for CAWRPGWGPSSYEQYF.